This T cell receptor (beta chain) came from a study of blood T cell repertoires in COVID-19. Study details: Sites across the United States, Italy and Spain contributed samples from acute and convalescent COVID-19. The cDNA or gDNA used as material had been derived from T cells, B-cell-depleted T cells, or PBMCs.

Authors' analysis steps: Amplifying reference gene primers gave estimates of nucleated cell counts. Method: immunoSEQ multiplex PCR; TCRdb's copy keeps in-frame clones and lacks some. The V and J calls and the clone size are those of that table, but D and trimming were determined from the DNA. The table records 150,000 to 200,000 clones, about 82% of them present only once. Trimming shortened V by 1 base and J by 8 bases, and 18 bases separated the two germline ends. CDR1 and CDR2 (germline): SGHVS, FNYEAQ. This CDR3 is built from 17 residues. The clonotype comes from a woman aged 30 to 39 with acute or convalescent COVID-19. The specimen sequenced was peripheral blood. The J gene is TRBJ1-6, the V gene TRBV7-6, with D possibly TRBD1 on 6 matching bases. The CDR3 loop is CASSLEGGQRGDSPLHF. The CDR3 DNA is TGTGCCAGCAGCTTAGAGGGTGGACAGAGGGGCGATTCACCCCTCCACTTT.